This TCR beta chain was found in a study of vaccination effects on CD4 cells after COVID-19. Pools of viral peptides were used by the ViraFEST assay to expand antigen-specific CD4+ T cells ahead of sequencing. With approximately ten days of culture completed, CD4+ T cells were isolated. Each participant was given two doses of one vaccine (BNT162b2 or mRNA-1273). The vaccine recipients had no prior SARS-CoV-2 infection, with negative nucleocapsid antibodies. A density of over 1.5 million PBMC per well was used; these cells were cultured with approximately 9.1 IU/ml IL-2 and roughly 10 ug/ml peptides. Comments on this clone: As yet, its antigen is unknown.

This table comes from immunoSEQ multiplex PCR, and its TCRdb copy is limited to in-frame clones, with some not included. The table lists about 38,000 clones, about 80% of them singletons. Study outcomes and limitations: Clones arising from infection and from vaccination showed marked clonal contraction late after vaccination.

The sequence came from a human donor who received a COVID-19 vaccine. Some clones in this sample may be carry-over from other donors' samples. The sequencing used CD4+ T cells from PBMCs cultured with HCoV-NL63 spike peptides, collected after COVID-19 vaccination.

The DNA for the CDR3 is TGCGCCAGCAGCCCTTACCCCCGGGAAGCCCTGCCCGGGGAGCTGTTTTTT. As protein: CASSPYPREALPGELFF. J is TRBJ2-2 and V is TRBV5-1; tentative D call: TRBD2 (5 bases). Looked up from germline, CDR1 is SGHRS and CDR2 is YFSETQ. Between the trimmed V and J ends, which lost 4 bases and 6 bases, there was a span of 22 bases. The length of the CDR3 is 17 residues.